The 11 T cell receptor beta chains below all came from one sample that was sequenced in a study of blood T cell repertoires in COVID-19 (dated by TCRdb to about 2020). The library was obtained by the immunoSEQ multiplex PCR assay. Here the immuneACCESS table is served through TCRdb, limited to in-frame sequences with V and J called. Missing clones are a known gap in these copies; in checked studies unresolved V genes cover under half, and the rest lacks a known reason. Here the sample has over 250,000 clones; 70% to 90% occur a single time. The ten largest clonotypes hold under 5.5% of the sample. Sequencing was done on a sample of PBMCs or T cells enriched from blood (not recorded which). The source of these receptors is a woman younger than 45 who had recovered from COVID-19.

The V call is TRBV19, the J call TRBJ2-7, with a possible D match to TRBD1 (5 bases). The V end lost 6 bases, the J end lost 3 bases, and 18 bases lay between the germline ends. Germline values: CDR1 LNHDA, CDR2 SQIVND (reference sequence). CDR3 length: 15 amino acids. The CDR3 loop reads CASRTFRATDYEQYF. The DNA of the CDR3 is TGTGCCAGTAGAACTTTCCGGGCGACAGACTACGAGCAGTACTTC.

This clone was recorded once. The chain joins TRBV6-4 to TRBJ2-3; perhaps TRBD2 as D (7 bases). The CDR3 spans 15 residues. Germline V gene data show CDR1 as MRHNA and CDR2 as SNTAGT. With 10 bases removed from V and 1 base from J, the gap between germline ends came to 18 bases. CDR3 region: CATSPMGGRTDTQYF. The CDR3 bases are TGTGCCACCAGCCCTATGGGGGGGCGCACAGATACGCAGTATTTT.

This chain links TRBV7-6 with TRBJ2-5; 8 nucleotides line up with TRBD2. Per germline, CDR1 SGHVS and CDR2 FNYEAQ. J was trimmed by 0 bases and V by 4 bases; bases with no gene match: 7. This CDR3 is 16 amino acids long. CDR3 region: CASSSLAGIYQETQYF. CDR3 nucleotides: TGTGCCAGCAGCTCTCTAGCGGGCATATACCAAGAGACCCAGTACTTC.

This clone occurred once. The V and J genes are TRBV5-1 and TRBJ2-5; the D gene is possibly TRBD2 (6 bases). Trimming stripped 5 bases from V and 3 bases from J, with 26 bases between. Germline assignment: CDR1 SGHRS and CDR2 YFSETQ. The CDR3 has 18 amino acids. The DNA of the CDR3 is TGCGCCAGCAGTTTGCCTCCGGGGACTCAGACTAGAAAAGAGACCCAGTACTTC. This codes for CASSLPPGTQTRKETQYF.

V and J are TRBV5-4 and TRBJ1-2; D is undetermined. CDR1 and CDR2 (germline): SGHNT, YYREEE (reference sequence). V was trimmed by 2 bases and J by 5 bases, leaving 10 bases between them. The CDR3 covers 13 residues. This CDR3 reads CASSFDTAYGYTF. DNA for the CDR3: TGTGCCAGCAGCTTTGACACCGCGTATGGCTACACCTTC.

The V gene is TRBV7-9, the J gene TRBJ1-2, with D unresolved. Deletions cut 7 bases from V and 3 bases from J, with 15 bases between. Germline V CDR1 and CDR2: SEHNR, FQNEAQ (reference sequence). CDR3 length: 14 amino acids. The chain's CDR3 is CASTIRGAYYGYTF. CDR3 nucleotide sequence: TGTGCCAGCACCATCCGGGGTGCCTACTATGGCTACACCTTC.

The chain joins TRBV19 to TRBJ1-5; D gene ambiguous. V lost 7 bases, J lost 3 bases, and 19 bases lay in between. Germline V gives CDR1 LNHDA, CDR2 SQIVND (reference sequence). This CDR3 region has 16 residues. DNA for the CDR3: TGTGCCAGTACCATACGGGCGGGTTGGATCAATCAGCCCCAGCATTTT. Translating it yields CASTIRAGWINQPQHF. The full variable domain, rest sourced from reference TRBV19 and TRBJ1-5, is DGGITQSPKYLFRKEGQNVTLSCEQNLNHDAMYWYRQDPGQGLRLIYYSQIVNDFQKGDIAEGYSVSREKKESFPLTVTSAQKNPTAFYLCASTIRAGWINQPQHFGDGTRLSIL.

About this clone: Other DNA variants within this sample encode the same CDR3. The CDR3 DNA sequence: TGTGCCAGCAGCTTAGTGTCCGGGGGTGGCTATGGCTACACCTTC. It is translated as CASSLVSGGGYGYTF. V is TRBV7-9 and J is TRBJ1-2; a weak D match, TRBD1 (5 bases). The germline gives CDR1 SEHNR, CDR2 FQNEAQ (reference sequence). Trimming left V 1 base short and J 4 bases short, with 13 bases between. CDR3 size: 15 residues. Together with reference TRBV7-9 and TRBJ1-2, the CDR3 gives the full variable domain: DTGVSQNPRHKITKRGQNVTFRCDPISEHNRLYWYRQTLGQGPEFLTYFQNEAQLEKSRLLSDRFSAERPKGSFSTLEIQRTEQGDSAMYLCASSLVSGGGYGYTFGSGTRLTVV.

The J gene is TRBJ1-1, the V gene TRBV29-1; 9 bases match TRBD1. Losses at the gene ends were 7 bases for V and 3 bases for J; bases not matched to a gene: 9. Germline CDR1 reads SQVTM; CDR2 reads ANQGSEA. The CDR3 length is 14 residues. The CDR3 sequence: CSAHRGLVDTEAFF. The DNA of the CDR3 is TGCAGCGCCCACAGGGGGCTAGTAGACACTGAAGCTTTCTTT. Drawing the rest from reference TRBV29-1 and TRBJ1-1, the complete variable domain is SAVISQKPSRDICQRGTSLTIQCQVDSQVTMMFWYRQQPGQSLTLIATANQGSEATYESGFVIDKFPISRPNLTFSTLTVSNMSPEDSSIYLCSAHRGLVDTEAFFGQGTRLTVV.

Concerning this clone itself: The DNA is omitted, as the CDR3 cannot be located on it reliably, and the CDR3 follows TCRdb's listing. The chain has TRBV19 and TRBJ2-2; no DNA check was done on the table's D call, TRBD2. Germline V gene lookup returns CDR1 LNHDA and CDR2 SQIVND (reference sequence). The CDR3 is made up of 18 amino acids, end residues included. CDR3 sequence: CASSIYWGGHLRAGELFF.

CDR3 region: CASSPRGYEKLFF. In DNA, the CDR3 is TGTGCCAGCAGCCCCAGGGGGTATGAAAAACTGTTTTTT. The chain carries TRBV7-9 and TRBJ1-4; the match to TRBD1 covers 7 bases. Trimming took 5 bases from V and 6 from J; bases not matched to a gene: 3. Germline V gives CDR1 SEHNR, CDR2 FQNEAQ (reference sequence). The CDR3 loop spans 13 amino acids.